The source of this T cell receptor beta chain is a study of blood T cell repertoires in COVID-19. Sequenced by immunoSEQ multiplex PCR; TCRdb stores in-frame clones only, minus some. Among approximately 160,000 clones listed, more than 85% were seen once. CDR3 length: 15 residues. The V and J ends lost 5 bases and 5 bases, in that order; junction bases with no gene match: 8. Germline CDR1 ENHRY, CDR2 SYGVKD. This receptor was obtained from a woman aged 55-69 years with COVID-19, enrolled during active disease. Sequenced input: peripheral blood. This chain links TRBV10-3 with TRBJ1-4, with 7 bases matching TRBD1. This CDR3 reads CAISLRTGVNEKLFF. The CDR3 DNA sequence: TGTGCCATCAGTCTACGGACAGGCGTAAATGAAAAACTGTTTTTT.